This T cell receptor beta chain was captured by sequencing in a study of blood T cells in healthy people across ages. Study-wide points: Age showed a roughly linear inverse relationship with TCR beta diversity per million T cells. With unsorted PBMCs, a conclusive comparison of naive versus antigen-experienced cells was not possible.

There are 17 residues in the CDR3. The V gene end was trimmed by 6 bases and the J gene end by 7 bases; junction bases not matched to a gene: 17. The second PCR ran about 6 to 11 cycles with a sample-barcoded 5' primer and J-beta primers. Each CDR3 protein is one row after TCRdb ran MiXCR on the 5' RACE reads. The sample carries roughly 900,000 distinct CDR3 sequences, around 30% recorded once. This clonotype was counted at least ten times. The target antigen is unknown. The genes are TRBV12-3 or TRBV12-4 and TRBJ1-4; 7 bases fit TRBD1. This TCR was sampled from a woman at least 80 years old in good health. The sequencing sample was made of blood. The CDR3 nucleotides are TGTGCCAGCAGCCAACAGGGGAGCCTACAACTACGTGAAAAACTGTTTTTT. The encoded protein is CASSQQGSLQLREKLFF.